The clone carrying this T cell receptor (beta chain) was detected only a few times. The antigen is not known. The PCR ran on 60 Vbeta and 13 Jbeta primers. As originally analysed: An analysis performed later counted 60 million to 90 million unique TCR beta chains (roughly 11 million of them shared). Generated by immunoSEQ multiplex PCR, the TCRdb table keeps only in-frame clones and is missing some. V and J calls and clone size are copied from that table; D and trimming were computed from the DNA. The data hold fewer than 200,000 clones, with 76% observed a single time. Healthy bone marrow donors made up the donors. The sample is drawn from a study of cytomegalovirus exposure and HLA in healthy donors. The CDR3 sequence is 17 residues long. General observations from the study: About 90% or about 30% of the time was how often most TCR beta V segments were productive, according to an earlier analysis.

The V call is TRBV21-1, the J call TRBJ1-5; the table's TRBD1 call for D was not verified on the DNA. TRBV21-1 is described as a pseudogene. The source is a man in his 60s in good health and CMV-seronegative. The sample comprised PBMCs. DNA for the CDR3: TGTGCCAGCAGCAATGGAACAGGGGGCGGGCGCAATCAGCCCCAGCATTTT. Residues: CASSNGTGGGRNQPQHF.